The sequence of this TCR beta chain was determined in a study of CD8 T cells in ankylosing spondylitis. General study points: Blood from ankylosing spondylitis patients appeared to carry a characteristic roughly eight-variant TCR beta motif. Disease-linked clones were reportedly significantly enriched in matched ankylosing spondylitis synovial fluid.

As concerns this clonotype: Its matching antigen is unknown.

Quantitative 5'-RACE was performed with molecular barcodes, and it yielded the TCR beta libraries. TCRdb reanalysed the 5' RACE reads using MiXCR and keeps one entry per CDR3 protein. In the table there are approximately 100,000 distinct CDR3 sequences, approximately 25% of which are singletons. The germline gives CDR1 SEHNR, CDR2 FQNEAQ (reference sequence). The CDR3 length is 13 residues. J gave up 7 bases and V 5 bases, and 6 bases lay outside the gene matches. J is TRBJ2-7 and V is TRBV7-9; TRBD1 matches at 9 bases. This clonotype was sampled from a male donor with ankylosing spondylitis. Sample: synovial fluid, either unsorted or a sorted T cell fraction (not recorded which). The CDR3 region is CASSEGTGYEQYV. The CDR3 DNA is TGTGCCAGCAGCGAAGGGACAGGGTATGAGCAGTACGTC.